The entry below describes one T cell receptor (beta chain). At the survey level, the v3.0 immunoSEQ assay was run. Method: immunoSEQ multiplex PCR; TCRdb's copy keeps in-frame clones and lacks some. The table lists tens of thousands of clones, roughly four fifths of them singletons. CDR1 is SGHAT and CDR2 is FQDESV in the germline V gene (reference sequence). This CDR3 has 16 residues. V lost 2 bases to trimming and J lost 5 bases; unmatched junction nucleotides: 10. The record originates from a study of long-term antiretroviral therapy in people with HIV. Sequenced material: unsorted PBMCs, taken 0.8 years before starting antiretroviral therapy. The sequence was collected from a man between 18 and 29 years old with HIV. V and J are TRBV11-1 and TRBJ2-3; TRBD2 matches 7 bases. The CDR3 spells CASSLLGGPSGDTQYF. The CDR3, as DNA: TGTGCCAGCAGCTTACTGGGAGGGCCCTCGGGAGATACGCAGTATTTT.